One and the same sample provided the 26 T cell receptor beta chains below, sequenced in a study of shared clonotypes between healthy human individuals. Naive CD8 cells lacked CD45RO, underwent positive selection for CCR7 and left out terminally differentiated effector memory CD45RA+ cells. The protocol was immunoSEQ multiplex PCR, while the TCRdb copy is restricted to in-frame clones and leaves out a portion. The data show about 580,000 clones, about 98% seen once. The sequencing input was naive CD8+ T cells sorted from blood. These receptors all stem from a man aged 30-40 years in good health.

J is TRBJ2-3 and V is TRBV7-9; no clear D gene. Germline V CDR1 and CDR2: SEHNR, FQNEAQ (reference sequence). CDR3 length: 12 amino acids. V lost 1 base to trimming and J lost 8 bases, with 7 bases between them. CDR3: CASSLGSGTQYF. CDR3 DNA sequence: TGTGCCAGCAGCTTAGGATCCGGTACGCAGTATTTT. Filled out from reference TRBV7-9 and TRBJ2-3, the complete variable domain reads DTGVSQNPRHKITKRGQNVTFRCDPISEHNRLYWYRQTLGQGPEFLTYFQNEAQLEKSRLLSDRFSAERPKGSFSTLEIQRTEQGDSAMYLCASSLGSGTQYFGPGTRLTVL.

The V and J genes are TRBV27 and TRBJ2-7; D uncertain. This CDR3 has 13 residues. V lost 2 bases, J lost 4 bases, and 9 bases lay in between. CDR1 MNHEY and CDR2 SMNVEV come from the germline V gene (reference sequence). CDR3 coding DNA: TGTGCCAGCAGTTTAGGTGTTAGGTACGAGCAGTACTTC. This codes for CASSLGVRYEQYF.

The genes are TRBV6-5 and TRBJ1-3; tentative D call: TRBD1 (5 bases). The CDR3 has 15 residues. V was clipped by 0 bases and J by 1 base, with 7 bases between them. The V gene's germline CDR1 is MNHEY and CDR2 SVGAGI. CDR3 nucleotide sequence: TGTGCCAGCAGTTACTCGGGGCTTTCTGGAAACACCATATATTTT. It specifies CASSYSGLSGNTIYF.

In the case of this clone: The junction and the germline gene differ at one end; a read error may be behind it. V gene TRBV7-8 combines with J gene TRBJ1-1, with TRBD1 as a possible D gene (6 bases). The CDR3 contains 14 residues. Per germline, CDR1 SGHVS and CDR2 FQNEAQ. The CDR3 DNA follows: TGTGCCAGCACCTTAGGGGGAAGTAACACTGAAGCTTTCTTT. It is translated as CASTLGGSNTEAFF.

The V gene is TRBV9, the J gene TRBJ2-7; 7 nucleotides line up with TRBD1. The junction had 19 bases not matched to a gene; V was cut back by 4 bases and J by 6 bases. The germline gives CDR1 SGDLS, CDR2 YYNGEE. This CDR3 is 17 amino acids long. The DNA of the CDR3 is TGTGCCAGCAGCCATTTAAGACAGGGCAATGTAGAGGGCGAGCAGTACTTC. Protein sequence: CASSHLRQGNVEGEQYF.

The chain combines TRBV9 with TRBJ2-1, with D unresolved. Germline V gene lookup returns CDR1 SGDLS and CDR2 YYNGEE. This CDR3 contains 13 residues. V dropped 0 bases and J dropped 6 bases, with 7 bases sitting between them. DNA of the CDR3: TGTGCCAGCAGCGTAGGACTTCTCAATGAGCAGTTCTTC. It specifies CASSVGLLNEQFF.

The chain employs TRBV7-9 and TRBJ1-2; D is unresolved. V gave up 1 base and J gave up 4 bases, with 13 bases separating them. CDR1 SEHNR and CDR2 FQNEAQ come from the germline V gene (reference sequence). CDR3 size: 15 residues. Here the CDR3 DNA reads TGTGCCAGCAGCTTAGAGAGCCCAGGCCGCTATGGCTACACCTTC. Residues: CASSLESPGRYGYTF. Together with reference TRBV7-9 and TRBJ1-2, the CDR3 gives the full variable domain: DTGVSQNPRHKITKRGQNVTFRCDPISEHNRLYWYRQTLGQGPEFLTYFQNEAQLEKSRLLSDRFSAERPKGSFSTLEIQRTEQGDSAMYLCASSLESPGRYGYTFGSGTRLTVV.

J is TRBJ2-7 and V is TRBV5-6; 12 nucleotides agree with TRBD2. This CDR3 spans 16 amino acids. J was trimmed by 2 bases and V by 2 bases; bases with no gene match: 5. Per the germline V gene, CDR1 is SGHDT and CDR2 is YYEEEE. The CDR3 loop is CASSFGRLAGAYEQYF. DNA of the CDR3: TGTGCCAGCAGCTTTGGGAGACTAGCGGGAGCCTACGAGCAGTACTTC.

This sequence joins TRBV6-1 and TRBJ1-5; D unclear. The CDR3 runs 15 residues. V lost 2 bases to trimming and J lost 2 bases, with 10 bases between them. CDR1 MNHNS and CDR2 SASEGT come from the germline V gene. The DNA of the CDR3 is TGTGCCAGCAGTGAATTTCTTCTTGGCAATCAGCCCCAGCATTTT. This codes for CASSEFLLGNQPQHF.

The chain joins TRBV4-3 to TRBJ2-7; D is uncertain. Germline lookup yields CDR1 LGHNA and CDR2 YSLEER. V was pared by 0 bases and J by 4 bases, with 7 bases between. The CDR3 is 13 residues long. Written as DNA, the CDR3 is TGCGCCAGCAGCCAAGATCAGAGATACGAGCAGTACTTC. Protein sequence: CASSQDQRYEQYF.

In nucleotides, the CDR3 is TGTGCCAGTTACAGCGGCAGGGATATCTCTGGGGCCAACGTCCTGACTTTC. Protein sequence: CASYSGRDISGANVLTF. The chain is built from TRBV9 and TRBJ2-6; either TRBD1 or TRBD2 may supply D (5 bases each). The CDR3 runs 17 residues. CDR1 and CDR2 from the germline V gene are SGDLS and YYNGEE. V was shortened by 8 bases and J by 0 bases, with 18 bases between the two germline ends.

The sample holds one count of this clone. The CDR3 DNA sequence: TGTGCCAACGAGCCCCAGCATTTT. Protein product: CANEPQHF. V and J are TRBV25-1 and TRBJ1-5; D ambiguous. Looked up from germline, CDR1 is MGHDK and CDR2 is SYGVNS. This CDR3 contains 8 residues. V lost 10 bases and J 8 bases, leaving 3 bases between the germline ends.

V and J are TRBV13 and TRBJ2-3; tentative D call: TRBD2 (7 bases). CDR1 and CDR2 from the germline V gene are PRHDT and FYEKMQ (reference sequence). The CDR3 runs to 19 residues. V shed 0 bases and J shed 2 bases, with 21 bases lying between them. For the CDR3, the DNA is TGTGCCAGCAGCTTAGGCCGTATGGGGGCGGGACTACACACAGATACGCAGTATTTT. Translating gives CASSLGRMGAGLHTDTQYF. The complete variable domain, with remaining parts taken from reference TRBV13 and TRBJ2-3, reads AAGVIQSPRHLIKEKRETATLKCYPIPRHDTVYWYQQGPGQDPQFLISFYEKMQSDKGSIPDRFSAQQFSDYHSELNMSSLELGDSALYFCASSLGRMGAGLHTDTQYFGPGTRLTVL.

This sequence joins TRBV4-1 and TRBJ2-7, with D maybe TRBD1 (6 bases). The CDR3 has 14 residues. V was cut by 0 bases and J by 2 bases, with 8 bases left in between. The germline V gene has CDR1 MGHRA and CDR2 YSYEKL. The CDR3 region is CASSQDGDTYEQYF. As DNA, the CDR3 is TGCGCCAGCAGCCAAGATGGGGACACCTACGAGCAGTACTTC.

This clone showed up just once. The chain combines TRBV27 with TRBJ2-1, with 14 bases lining up with TRBD2. This CDR3 comprises 14 residues. The V gene end was trimmed by 3 bases and the J gene end by 9 bases; junction bases not matched to a gene: 1. CDR1 is MNHEY, CDR2 SMNVEV, per germline (reference sequence). As DNA, the CDR3 is TGTGCCAGCAGTTTGGGGACTAGCGGGGGTGAGCAGTTCTTC. Its protein is CASSLGTSGGEQFF.

The chain links TRBV9 to TRBJ2-3, with D unclear. The CDR3 extends over 15 amino acids. V lost 4 bases and J 0 bases, leaving 12 bases between the germline ends. Germline CDR1 reads SGDLS; CDR2 reads YYNGEE. The CDR3 protein is CASSPWAESTDTQYF. The CDR3 DNA is TGTGCCAGCAGCCCGTGGGCGGAGAGCACAGATACGCAGTATTTT.

V gene TRBV10-3 combines with J gene TRBJ2-7; possibly TRBD1 for D (6 bases). Per the germline V gene, CDR1 is ENHRY and CDR2 is SYGVKD. The CDR3 loop spans 14 amino acids. The V and J ends lost 5 bases and 6 bases respectively, with 17 bases between them. The CDR3 nucleotides read TGTGCCATCAGTACAAAAGCCGGGACAATCGAGCAGTACTTC. Protein: CAISTKAGTIEQYF.

The V and J genes are TRBV28 and TRBJ2-7; weak D call: TRBD2 (5 bases). This CDR3 spans 11 amino acids. V lost 8 bases and J lost 1, with 6 bases in between. The germline CDR1 and CDR2 sequences are MDHEN and SYDVKM. The CDR3 DNA reads as TGTGCCAGCCAGCGGTCCTACGAGCAGTACTTC. Its protein is CASQRSYEQYF.

CDR3 nucleotide sequence: TGTGCCAGCACCTGGGAGGGCTCCGGTGAGCAGTTCTTC. This gives the protein CASTWEGSGEQFF. This chain links TRBV13 with TRBJ2-1; 7 bases line up with TRBD2. V lost 7 bases and J lost 9; bases outside the gene matches: 9. Germline lookup yields CDR1 PRHDT and CDR2 FYEKMQ (reference sequence). The CDR3 loop spans 13 amino acids.

J is TRBJ2-7 and V is TRBV11-2, with unresolved D. V lost 1 base, J lost 4 bases, and 5 bases lay in between. This CDR3 is built from 12 residues. Germline CDR1 reads SGHAT; CDR2 reads FQNNGV. The chain's CDR3 is CASSLGHYEQYF. The CDR3 coding sequence is TGTGCCAGCAGCTTAGGCCATTACGAGCAGTACTTC. Filled out from reference TRBV11-2 and TRBJ2-7, the complete variable domain reads EAGVAQSPRYKIIEKRQSVAFWCNPISGHATLYWYQQILGQGPKLLIQFQNNGVVDDSQLPKDRFSAERLKGVDSTLKIQPAKLEDSAVYLCASSLGHYEQYFGPGTRLTVT.

The gene calls are TRBV7-2 and TRBJ1-5; D gene ambiguous. CDR3 length equals 14 residues. The V and J ends lost 6 bases and 4 bases respectively, with 13 bases between them. Germline CDR1 and CDR2: SGHTA and FQGNSA. CDR3 region: CASSTYRLNQPQHF. CDR3 bases: TGTGCCAGCAGTACCTACAGATTGAATCAGCCCCAGCATTTT.

The chain is built from TRBV2 and TRBJ2-2; 11 positions agree with TRBD2. With V trimmed by 3 bases and J by 1 base, 4 bases remained unmatched. CDR3 length equals 17 residues. Germline V CDR1 and CDR2: SNHLY, FYNNEI. CDR3 amino acids: CASSEGLAEMNTGELFF. CDR3 bases: TGTGCCAGCAGTGAGGGACTAGCGGAAATGAACACCGGGGAGCTGTTTTTT.

The genes are TRBV4-1 and TRBJ2-3, with D unclear. The V and J ends lost 0 bases and 5 bases respectively, with 15 bases between them. The CDR3 runs to 16 residues. Germline V CDR1 and CDR2: MGHRA, YSYEKL. CDR3: CASSQELARSLDTQYF. CDR3 DNA sequence: TGCGCCAGCAGCCAAGAACTGGCGCGGAGCCTAGATACGCAGTATTTT.

J is TRBJ2-7 and V is TRBV11-2, with D perhaps given as TRBD1 or TRBD2 (7 bases each). This CDR3 spans 18 amino acids. Between the trimmed V and J ends, which lost 6 bases and 1 base, there was a span of 25 bases. Germline V CDR1 and CDR2: SGHAT, FQNNGV. The CDR3 sequence is CASRPRGDRPTGSYEQYF. As DNA, the CDR3 is TGTGCCAGCAGACCACGGGGGGACAGACCCACGGGGTCCTACGAGCAGTACTTC.

V and J are TRBV10-1 and TRBJ2-7, with 7 bases fitting TRBD1. The germline CDR1 and CDR2 sequences are WNHNN and SYGVQD (reference sequence). The CDR3 loop spans 13 amino acids. V trimming: 2 bases; J trimming: 2 bases; junction bases outside the gene matches: 0. The CDR3 DNA follows: TGCGCCAGCAGTGAGGGGACAGCCTACGAGCAGTACTTC. This encodes CASSEGTAYEQYF.

The chain uses TRBV7-9 and TRBJ2-5, with 9 bases fitting TRBD1. The CDR3 loop spans 17 amino acids. V lost 4 bases to trimming and J lost 5 bases; unmatched junction nucleotides: 14. From germline, CDR1 is SEHNR and CDR2 FQNEAQ (reference sequence). The CDR3 loop reads CASSSAGQGGMAETQYF. CDR3 nucleotide sequence: TGTGCCAGCAGCTCCGCGGGACAGGGCGGGATGGCGGAGACCCAGTACTTC.